This is a list of T cell receptor beta chains from one sample in a study of shared clonotypes between healthy human individuals. The table came from immunoSEQ multiplex PCR; TCRdb's copy has only in-frame clones and leaves some out. Here the sample spans some 2,000,000 clones, about 94% being singletons. The sample comprised naive CD4+ T cells sorted from blood. These receptor sequences come from a man younger than 35 in good health. The CDR3 runs from the conserved cysteine through the conserved F or W. The order of the fields is CDR3 protein, CDR3 DNA, J gene, V gene, clone size, D gene. A D gene is named only where the DNA matches it firmly. Rows may omit the clone size; those that give it use once, few, many or a size class.

CASSGTTGSDTQYF TGCGCCAGCAGCGGAACGACAGGTTCAGATACGCAGTATTTT TRBJ2-3 TRBV5-1 - -
CASSPQQTGELFF TGTGCCAGCTCACCGCAGCAAACCGGGGAGCTGTTTTTT TRBJ2-2 TRBV18 - -
CASSLIKSWRGETQYF TGTGCCAGCAGCCTAATTAAATCCTGGAGGGGAGAGACCCAGTACTTC TRBJ2-5 TRBV7-2 - -
CASGSQGNQPQHF TGTGCCAGCGGAAGCCAGGGAAATCAGCCCCAGCATTTT TRBJ1-5 TRBV28 - -
CASSQRLGNEKLFF TGCGCCAGCAGCCAGCGGTTGGGGAATGAAAAACTGTTTTTT TRBJ1-4 TRBV4-3 - -
CASSWGRNNEQFF TGCGCCAGCAGCTGGGGACGGAACAATGAGCAGTTCTTC TRBJ2-1 TRBV5-1 - -
CASSIGGGNYEQYF TGTGCCAGTAGTATCGGAGGGGGGAATTACGAGCAGTACTTC TRBJ2-7 TRBV19 - -
CASSLGSSLMLSYEQYF TGTGCCAGCAGCTTAGGGTCTAGCTTGATGCTCTCCTACGAGCAGTACTTC TRBJ2-7 TRBV11-2 - -
CASSLGLSSGANVLTF TGCGCCAGCAGCTTAGGGTTGAGCTCTGGGGCCAACGTCCTGACTTTC TRBJ2-6 TRBV5-1 - -
CASSSSGVGDQPQHF TGTGCCAGCAGTTCCTCAGGGGTTGGGGATCAGCCCCAGCATTTT TRBJ1-5 TRBV6-6 - -
CASSDRTTNEKLFF TGTGCCAGCAGTGATCGGACAACTAATGAAAAACTGTTTTTT TRBJ1-4 TRBV6-1 - -
CASSLRPGGGEQFF TGTGCCAGCAGCTTACGACCTGGGGGCGGTGAGCAGTTCTTC TRBJ2-1 TRBV7-3 - -
CASSTTGPTYEQYF TGTGCCAGCAGCACCACTGGCCCAACCTACGAGCAGTACTTC TRBJ2-7 TRBV11-2 - -
CASSLALGAPGYTF TGCGCCAGCAGCTTGGCCCTGGGGGCGCCTGGCTACACCTTC TRBJ1-2 TRBV5-1 - -
CASSWSGGEETQYF TGTGCCAGCAGCTGGAGTGGGGGGGAAGAGACCCAGTACTTC TRBJ2-5 TRBV11-2 - TRBD2
CASSPGSTNSPLHF TGTGCCAGCTCACCTGGCAGTACGAATTCACCCCTCCACTTT TRBJ1-6 TRBV18 - -
CSVERPLNTEAFF TGCAGCGTTGAACGGCCTTTGAACACTGAAGCTTTCTTT TRBJ1-1 TRBV29-1 - -
CASSRAGGRTTGELFF TGTGCCAGCAGCCGGGCGGGGGGAAGAACCACCGGGGAGCTGTTTTTT TRBJ2-2 TRBV14 - TRBD2
CASSEGLAGGQATQYF TGTGCCAGCAGTGAAGGATTAGCGGGGGGGCAGGCGACCCAGTACTTC TRBJ2-5 TRBV2 - TRBD2
CASILGLAGGQNEQFF TGTGCCAGCATCCTCGGACTAGCGGGGGGGCAAAATGAGCAGTTCTTC TRBJ2-1 TRBV6-6 once TRBD2
CASSRQGNTEAFF TGTGCCAGTTCCAGACAGGGAAACACTGAAGCTTTCTTT TRBJ1-1 TRBV14 - TRBD1
CASSPDQAGLYEQYF TGCGCCAGCAGCCCGGACCAAGCAGGTCTCTACGAGCAGTACTTC TRBJ2-7 TRBV5-1 - -
CASSTRRGAEAFF TGTGCCAGCAGCACCAGAAGAGGAGCTGAAGCTTTCTTT TRBJ1-1 TRBV7-2 - -
CATYRAGDSYEQYF TGTGCCACCTACAGGGCCGGGGATTCCTACGAGCAGTACTTC TRBJ2-7 TRBV6-5 - -
CASSYSYPSYNEQFF TGTGCCAGCAGTTACTCGTACCCCTCCTACAATGAGCAGTTCTTC TRBJ2-1 TRBV6-5 - -
CAWSVEEKLFF TGTGCCTGGAGTGTAGAGGAAAAACTGTTTTTT TRBJ1-4 TRBV30 - -
CASSSSYNSPLHF TGTGCCAGCAGTAGCTCCTATAATTCACCCCTCCACTTT TRBJ1-6 TRBV6-5 - -
CASSVGVAAYQETQYF TGTGCCAGCAGCGTAGGAGTAGCGGCGTACCAAGAGACCCAGTACTTC TRBJ2-5 TRBV9 once -
CARSLALVVRGSAEQFF TGTGCCAGAAGCTTGGCCCTGGTAGTTAGGGGGAGTGCTGAGCAGTTCTTC TRBJ2-1 TRBV5-3 - -
CASSPGDGYTF TGTGCCAGCAGCCCAGGGGATGGCTACACCTTC TRBJ1-2 TRBV7-8 few -
CASSLDGTSVSEQYF TGTGCCAGCAGCTTAGATGGGACTAGCGTCTCGGAGCAGTACTTC TRBJ2-7 TRBV11-2 - TRBD2
CAISDGRASGEYF TGTGCCATCAGTGACGGGAGGGCCTCAGGGGAGTACTTC TRBJ2-7 TRBV10-3 - TRBD2
CASSEQGPGNTIYF TGCGCCAGCAGTGAGCAGGGTCCCGGAAACACCATATATTTT TRBJ1-3 TRBV10-2 once -
CAISEGVGELFF TGTGCCATCAGTGAAGGCGTCGGGGAGCTGTTTTTT TRBJ2-2 TRBV10-3 - -
CSVDIWGAGEKLFF TGCAGCGTTGATATATGGGGAGCCGGTGAAAAACTGTTTTTT TRBJ1-4 TRBV29-1 few -
CAIGRGPGETQYF TGTGCCATCGGAAGGGGCCCCGGAGAGACCCAGTACTTC TRBJ2-5 TRBV10-3 - -
CASSGTSGVEKLFF TGTGCCAGCAGCGGGACCTCAGGGGTAGAAAAACTGTTTTTT TRBJ1-4 TRBV7-6 - -
CASSQAGYSNQPQHF TGTGCCAGCTCCCAGGCAGGGTATAGCAATCAGCCCCAGCATTTT TRBJ1-5 TRBV18 - -
CASSTGGQETQYF TGTGCCAGCAGTACAGGGGGACAAGAGACCCAGTACTTC TRBJ2-5 TRBV28 - TRBD1
CASSLGQGRADTQYF TGTGCCAGCAGCCTAGGGCAGGGGAGGGCAGATACGCAGTATTTT TRBJ2-3 TRBV11-3 - -
CASSPDTSGGHNEQFF TGTGCCAGCAGCCCCGATACTAGCGGGGGACACAATGAGCAGTTCTTC TRBJ2-1 TRBV7-8 - TRBD2
CASSLSGGSNYGYTF TGTGCCAGCAGCTTGTCAGGGGGCTCGAACTATGGCTACACCTTC TRBJ1-2 TRBV7-9 - TRBD1
CASSLFQQAGTDTQYF TGTGCCAGCAGCCTATTTCAGCAGGCCGGCACAGATACGCAGTATTTT TRBJ2-3 TRBV5-6 once -
CASSIQGEGNYGYTF TGTGCCAGCAGCATACAGGGGGAAGGTAACTATGGCTACACCTTC TRBJ1-2 TRBV9 - TRBD1
CASRKRGAYNEQFF TGTGCCAGCCGGAAGCGCGGGGCATACAATGAGCAGTTCTTC TRBJ2-1 TRBV2 - -
CASSLAGGLSNQPQHF TGTGCCAGCAGCTTAGCGGGGGGGCTGAGCAATCAGCCCCAGCATTTT TRBJ1-5 TRBV7-8 - -
CASRAGTGYNSPLHF TGTGCCAGCAGAGCCGGGACCGGCTATAATTCACCCCTCCACTTT TRBJ1-6 TRBV27 - -
CAWSIQGAHQPQHF TGTGCCTGGAGCATACAGGGGGCCCATCAGCCCCAGCATTTT TRBJ1-5 TRBV30 - TRBD1
CASRQGEAFF TGTGCCAGCAGACAGGGTGAAGCTTTCTTT TRBJ1-1 TRBV28 - -
CASSSHEQYF TGTGCCAGCAGTTCCCACGAGCAGTACTTC TRBJ2-7 TRBV28 - -
CASSPINKNTEAFF TGCGCCAGCAGCCCCATTAACAAGAACACTGAAGCTTTCTTT TRBJ1-1 TRBV5-1 - -
CASSYTTGANYGYTF TGTGCCAGCAGTTACACCACCGGGGCCAACTATGGCTACACCTTC TRBJ1-2 TRBV6-5 - -
CASSGGVNEKLFF TGTGCCAGCAGTGGGGGGGTTAATGAAAAACTGTTTTTT TRBJ1-4 TRBV2 - -
CASSSGTVNQPQHF TGTGCCAGCAGCTCCGGGACAGTGAATCAGCCCCAGCATTTT TRBJ1-5 TRBV7-6 - TRBD1
CASRADHNEQFF TGTGCCAGCAGGGCAGACCACAATGAGCAGTTCTTC TRBJ2-1 TRBV2 - -
CASSPSGGSYNEQFF TGTGCCAGCAGCCCCAGCGGGGGATCCTACAATGAGCAGTTCTTC TRBJ2-1 TRBV7-2 - TRBD2
CAISDAGVNTGELFF TGTGCCATCAGTGATGCAGGCGTTAACACCGGGGAGCTGTTTTTT TRBJ2-2 TRBV10-3 - -
CASSQSVNEQFF TGTGCCAGCAGCCAATCCGTCAATGAGCAGTTCTTC TRBJ2-1 TRBV16 once -
CASSSSAGSYEQYF TGTGCCAGCAGCTCATCAGCGGGCTCCTACGAGCAGTACTTC TRBJ2-7 TRBV13 - -